A single sample gave rise to the 23 T cell receptor beta chains below, sequenced in a study of cytomegalovirus exposure and HLA in healthy donors. The PCR contained 60 Vbeta and 13 Jbeta primers. Profiling relied on immunoSEQ multiplex PCR, and the TCRdb table lists in-frame clones only, not all of them. The sample has around 72,000 clones, just over 75% seen once; the top ten hold about 5.7%. Sample: PBMCs. The origin of the receptors is a man aged 50 to 59 in good health and CMV-seronegative.

The CDR3 loop reads CASSLKNTGELFF. In DNA, the CDR3 is TGTGCCAGCAGCCTAAAGAACACCGGGGAGCTGTTTTTT. This chain links TRBV6-5 with TRBJ2-2, with D hard to call. This CDR3 has 13 amino acids. V was cut by 6 bases and J by 1 base, with 6 bases left in between. Germline CDR1 MNHEY, CDR2 SVGAGI.

The V and J genes are TRBV6-4 and TRBJ2-7; 9 bases align to TRBD1. Trimming cost V 0 bases and J 3 bases; bases outside gene matches: 6. Germline CDR1 reads MRHNA; CDR2 reads SNTAGT. The CDR3 is 16 amino acids. The CDR3 here is CASSDSGGQGIYEQYF. CDR3 sequence (DNA): TGTGCCAGCAGTGACTCGGGGGGACAGGGAATCTACGAGCAGTACTTC.

The J gene is TRBJ1-1, the V gene TRBV2, with D possibly matching TRBD1 (5 bases). The V gene lost 4 bases and the J gene lost 1 base, with 7 bases spanning the gap. Germline CDR1 and CDR2: SNHLY and FYNNEI. This CDR3 is built from 13 residues. CDR3 in amino acids: CASSVTGNTEAFF. DNA for the CDR3: TGTGCCAGCAGTGTAACAGGGAACACTGAAGCTTTCTTT.

The CDR3 sequence is CASSESGTRTDTQYF. The DNA for the CDR3 is TGTGCCAGCAGCGAGAGCGGTACCCGCACAGATACGCAGTATTTT. The V and J genes are TRBV6-1 and TRBJ2-3; D possibly corresponds to TRBD2 (5 bases). CDR1 is MNHNS, CDR2 SASEGT, per germline. Trimming left V 6 bases short and J 1 base short, with 14 bases between. The CDR3 totals 15 residues.

This rearrangement joins TRBV7-3 to TRBJ2-2, with D maybe TRBD1 (5 bases). The CDR3 runs 15 residues. Germline V lookup: CDR1 SGHTA, CDR2 FQGTGA. V dropped 1 base and J dropped 4 bases, with 10 bases sitting between them. The CDR3 DNA follows: TGTGCCAGCAGCTTAAGCAGGGCCGGCACCGGGGAGCTGTTTTTT. Its translation is CASSLSRAGTGELFF.

The chain links TRBV14 to TRBJ2-5; unclear D gene. Germline values: CDR1 SGHDN, CDR2 FVKESK. V lost 0 bases and J lost 5, with 10 bases in between. CDR3 length: 14 amino acids. This CDR3 is CASSQEPNRETQYF. The CDR3 DNA is TGTGCCAGCAGCCAAGAACCAAATCGGGAGACCCAGTACTTC.

The CDR3 DNA sequence: TGTGCCAGCAGGACCGGGAACCTCTACGAGCAGTACTTC. Translated: CASRTGNLYEQYF. This rearrangement joins TRBV27 to TRBJ2-7; a possible D gene is TRBD2 (5 bases). V was clipped by 6 bases and J by 3 bases, with 12 bases between them. The CDR3 has 13 amino acids. Per germline, CDR1 MNHEY and CDR2 SMNVEV (reference sequence).

The chain links TRBV18 to TRBJ2-5, with D maybe TRBD2 (5 bases). The end of the DNA is better explained by TRBJ2-7, so the J call may be wrong. Germline V gene data show CDR1 as KGHSH and CDR2 as LQKENI. The CDR3 totals 14 residues. CDR3 sequence: CASSPILASIEQYF. The CDR3 DNA sequence: TGTGCCAGCTCACCTATCCTAGCTTCGATCGAGCAGTACTTC.

The gene calls are TRBV29-1 and TRBJ1-5, with D possibly matching TRBD1 (5 bases). This CDR3 is 13 amino acids long. Per the germline V gene, CDR1 is SQVTM and CDR2 is ANQGSEA. The V gene lost 5 bases and the J gene lost 3 bases, with 11 bases spanning the gap. CDR3 sequence: CSVKSRDNQPQHF. The CDR3 DNA follows: TGCAGCGTTAAAAGCAGGGACAATCAGCCCCAGCATTTT.

The chain combines TRBV4-2 with TRBJ1-2; D unresolved. Germline V gene sequence: CDR1 LGHNA, CDR2 YNFKEQ. This CDR3 region has 15 residues. V lost 1 base to trimming and J lost 1 base, with 10 bases between them. CDR3 amino acids: CASSQGSEINYGYTF. Here the CDR3 DNA reads TGTGCCAGCAGCCAAGGGTCTGAGATTAACTATGGCTACACCTTC.

This clone was detected once. The chain recombines TRBV11-2 with TRBJ1-4; the match to TRBD1 covers 8 bases. The CDR3 runs to 14 residues. The germline V gene encodes CDR1 SGHAT and CDR2 FQNNGV. Trimming removed 5 bases from V and 8 bases from J; junction bases left unmatched: 7. The chain's CDR3 is CASSIRQGTEKLFF. The DNA of the CDR3 is TGTGCCAGCAGCATCAGACAGGGGACCGAAAAACTGTTTTTT.

This chain uses TRBV28 with TRBJ2-1, with a possible D match to TRBD2 (5 bases). There are 14 residues in the CDR3. Germline V gene sequence: CDR1 MDHEN, CDR2 SYDVKM. Trimming removed 3 bases at V and 7 bases at J, with 13 bases between. CDR3 protein: CASSLRDMGNEQFF. The CDR3 coding sequence is TGTGCCAGCAGTTTGAGGGATATGGGGAATGAGCAGTTCTTC.

This chain links TRBV27 with TRBJ1-1; D perhaps matches TRBD1 (6 bases). V lost 5 bases and J lost 10, with 17 bases in between. Germline lookup yields CDR1 MNHEY and CDR2 SMNVEV (reference sequence). CDR3 length: 13 amino acids. The CDR3 DNA sequence: TGTGCCAGCAGTGCCATTAGCACAGGGAGAGCTTTCTTT. Translated: CASSAISTGRAFF.

This chain connects TRBV19 to TRBJ2-7; no definite D call. Germline V gene lookup returns CDR1 LNHDA and CDR2 SQIVND (reference sequence). The V end was cut by 4 bases, the J end by 2 bases, with 12 bases between. The length of the CDR3 is 14 residues. CDR3 nucleotide sequence: TGTGCCAGTAGTAAACAAGCGCCCACCTACGAGCAGTACTTC. It codes for CASSKQAPTYEQYF.

The rearrangement uses TRBV25-1 and TRBJ2-3; 11 nucleotides agree with TRBD2. Unmatched junction bases numbered 2, after V lost 1 base and J lost 2 bases. Germline lookup yields CDR1 MGHDK and CDR2 SYGVNS. This CDR3 has 16 residues. The DNA of the CDR3 is TGTGCCAGCAGTGAATGGACTAGCGGGTACACAGATACGCAGTATTTT. Amino acid sequence: CASSEWTSGYTDTQYF.

This clone came up once. The J gene is TRBJ1-1, the V gene TRBV4-2; D might be TRBD1 (6 bases). Germline assignment: CDR1 LGHNA and CDR2 YNFKEQ. V gave up 4 bases and J gave up 3 bases, with 15 bases separating them. The CDR3 runs to 15 residues. The CDR3 sequence: CASSLPNRVDTEAFF. For the CDR3, the DNA is TGTGCCAGCAGCCTTCCAAACAGGGTCGACACTGAAGCTTTCTTT.

This clone was counted between two and nine times. The chain recombines TRBV6-5 with TRBJ2-2; 9 nucleotides agree with TRBD1. The length of the CDR3 is 16 residues. The trim removed 2 bases at V and 1 base at J, leaving 2 bases unmatched. CDR1 and CDR2 (germline): MNHEY, SVGAGI. The CDR3 region has the DNA TGTGCCAGCAGTTACCGGACAGGGGTGAACACCGGGGAGCTGTTTTTT. Translating it yields CASSYRTGVNTGELFF.

V usage is TRBV5-1 and J usage is TRBJ1-2; D possibly corresponds to TRBD1 (5 bases). This CDR3 is 13 amino acids long. Germline-derived CDR1 and CDR2 are SGHRS and YFSETQ. V was pared by 0 bases and J by 3 bases, with 6 bases between. The CDR3 sequence: CASSLEGDYGYTF. The CDR3 nucleotides are TGCGCCAGCAGCTTGGAAGGGGACTATGGCTACACCTTC.

This sequence joins TRBV5-1 and TRBJ2-7; 7 nucleotides agree with TRBD1. V shed 5 bases and J 2 bases; nucleotides not matched to a gene: 7. The germline V gene has CDR1 SGHRS and CDR2 YFSETQ. The CDR3 has 14 residues. The CDR3 DNA reads as TGCGCCAGCAGTCAGGGGGAGAGGGCCTACGAGCAGTACTTC. Its translation: CASSQGERAYEQYF.

The chain is built from TRBV19 and TRBJ1-1, with 9 bases fitting TRBD1. V dropped 2 bases and J dropped 7; count of bases not matched to a gene: 11. The CDR3 contains 16 residues. The germline CDR1 and CDR2 sequences are LNHDA and SQIVND (reference sequence). For the CDR3, the DNA is TGTGCCAGTAGTATATCCCCGGGACAGGGAATCTATGAAGCTTTCTTT. Its protein is CASSISPGQGIYEAFF.

This chain joins TRBV10-1 and TRBJ1-1, with D possibly matching TRBD1 (5 bases). The CDR3 loop spans 14 amino acids. V was shortened by 4 bases and J by 0 bases, with 9 bases between the two germline ends. Germline V gene data show CDR1 as WNHNN and CDR2 as SYGVQD (reference sequence). CDR3 protein: CASSVNRMNTEAFF. The CDR3 DNA reads as TGCGCCAGCAGTGTAAACAGGATGAACACTGAAGCTTTCTTT.

Here the CDR3 DNA reads TGTGCCAGCAGCTTGGACGGGGTCTCCTACGAGCAGTACTTC. Protein: CASSLDGVSYEQYF. V and J are TRBV5-4 and TRBJ2-7; D perhaps matches TRBD2 (5 bases). V lost 0 bases and J lost 0, with 7 bases in between. The CDR3 has 14 amino acids. Germline CDR1 and CDR2: SGHNT and YYREEE (reference sequence).

The chain employs TRBV7-6 and TRBJ1-2; perhaps TRBD1 as D (6 bases). The CDR3 is made up of 15 amino acids. Germline lookup yields CDR1 SGHVS and CDR2 FNYEAQ. Between the trimmed V and J ends, which lost 2 bases and 0 bases, there was a span of 10 bases. DNA for the CDR3: TGTGCCAGCAGCTTAAGGGACACAGCTAACTATGGCTACACCTTC. Protein sequence: CASSLRDTANYGYTF.